One sample yielded the 30 T cell receptor beta chains listed below, sequenced in a study of identifying expanded T cells in peripheral blood. Here immunoSEQ multiplex PCR was the method, and the copy in TCRdb shows in-frame clones only, minus some. The sample holds 90,000 or so clones, roughly 86% seen once. The sequencing input was blood. The receptors come from a person aged 18 to 70 in good health.

CDR3 in amino acids: CASSNGGVYSYNEQFF. Here the CDR3 DNA reads TGCGCCAGCAGCAACGGGGGGGTGTACTCCTACAATGAGCAGTTCTTC. V and J are TRBV5-1 and TRBJ2-1, with 8 bases that match TRBD2. CDR3 length: 16 residues. J gave up 0 bases and V 4 bases, and 6 bases lay outside the gene matches. CDR1 and CDR2 (germline): SGHRS, YFSETQ.

The V call is TRBV11-3, the J call TRBJ1-1; D not resolved. CDR3 length: 13 residues. The ends were cut back, 1 base at V and 3 bases at J, with 6 bases in the middle. Germline CDR1 SGHNT, CDR2 YENEEA. CDR3 sequence (DNA): TGTGCCAGCAGCTTAGGACACGACACTGAAGCTTTCTTT. Amino acids: CASSLGHDTEAFF.

This chain links TRBV7-2 with TRBJ1-6; weak D call: TRBD1 (5 bases). Germline lookup yields CDR1 SGHTA and CDR2 FQGNSA. The ends were cut back, 7 bases at V and 8 bases at J, with 12 bases in the middle. This CDR3 is built from 13 residues. The CDR3 reads CASTQGDYSPLHF. The DNA for the CDR3 is TGTGCCAGCACCCAGGGAGATTATTCACCCCTCCACTTT.

This chain connects TRBV19 to TRBJ2-7; a possible D gene is TRBD1 (5 bases). The CDR3 sequence is 13 residues long. V was shortened by 10 bases and J by 1 base, with 14 bases between the two germline ends. Germline values: CDR1 LNHDA, CDR2 SQIVND (reference sequence). The CDR3 sequence is CATNPGQSYEQYF. As DNA, the CDR3 is TGTGCCACCAACCCAGGGCAGTCCTACGAGCAGTACTTC.

The chain recombines TRBV11-2 with TRBJ1-6, with 8 bases matching TRBD1. The CDR3 totals 14 residues. Trimming took 7 bases from V and 7 from J; bases not matched to a gene: 6. Germline CDR1 and CDR2: SGHAT and FQNNGV. CDR3 sequence reads: CASNTGTGNSPLHF. CDR3 DNA: TGTGCCAGCAACACCGGGACAGGCAATTCACCCCTCCACTTT.

The rearrangement joins TRBV6-1 to TRBJ1-3; 7 bases fit TRBD1. CDR1 and CDR2 from the germline V gene are MNHNS and SASEGT. The CDR3 runs 14 residues. The trim removed 10 bases at V and 2 bases at J, leaving 8 bases unmatched. The CDR3 protein is CATRGRGAGNTIYF. CDR3 coding DNA: TGTGCCACCAGGGGGAGAGGCGCTGGAAACACCATATATTTT.

The gene calls are TRBV13 and TRBJ1-2; D is ambiguous. CDR3 length equals 13 residues. Trimming shortened V by 8 bases and J by 2 bases, and 12 bases separated the two germline ends. CDR1 PRHDT and CDR2 FYEKMQ come from the germline V gene (reference sequence). In nucleotides, the CDR3 is TGTGCCAGCCTACCAACGGACAACTATGGCTACACCTTC. Its translation is CASLPTDNYGYTF. The complete variable domain, with remaining parts taken from reference TRBV13 and TRBJ1-2, reads AAGVIQSPRHLIKEKRETATLKCYPIPRHDTVYWYQQGPGQDPQFLISFYEKMQSDKGSIPDRFSAQQFSDYHSELNMSSLELGDSALYFCASLPTDNYGYTFGSGTRLTVV.

By sample share, this clone is medium-sized. The chain couples TRBV4-1 to TRBJ1-1, with 7 bases fitting TRBD1. Unmatched junction bases numbered 10, after V lost 8 bases and J lost 7 bases. CDR3 size: 13 residues. From germline, CDR1 is MGHRA and CDR2 YSYEKL. CDR3 loop: CASSTGVWSEAFF. The CDR3 nucleotides are TGCGCCAGCTCTACAGGGGTGTGGAGTGAAGCTTTCTTT.

The chain has TRBV11-3 and TRBJ2-7, with 8 positions matching TRBD1. With 0 bases clipped from V and 6 bases from J, the junction kept 4 bases outside the gene matches. This CDR3 has 14 residues. Germline V lookup: CDR1 SGHNT, CDR2 YENEEA. CDR3 sequence: CASSLDGQGSEQYF. In DNA, the CDR3 is TGTGCCAGCAGCTTAGATGGACAGGGTTCCGAGCAGTACTTC.

DNA for the CDR3: TGTGCCAGCAGCTCCGTGGGCACAACCTACGAGCAGTACTTC. Its protein is CASSSVGTTYEQYF. This chain uses TRBV5-5 with TRBJ2-7; D remains ambiguous. Deletions cut 3 bases from V and 2 bases from J, with 12 bases between. The CDR3 consists of 14 residues. Germline assignment: CDR1 SGHKS and CDR2 YYEKEE (reference sequence).

The chain recombines TRBV5-1 with TRBJ2-7; possible D gene TRBD1, 6 bases. From germline, CDR1 is SGHRS and CDR2 YFSETQ. This CDR3 contains 16 residues. V dropped 0 bases and J dropped 1 base, with 14 bases sitting between them. CDR3 sequence: CASSLGGPLVSYEQYF. CDR3 DNA sequence: TGCGCCAGCAGCTTGGGGGGGCCACTAGTTTCCTACGAGCAGTACTTC.

V and J are TRBV28 and TRBJ2-1, with 7 bases lining up with TRBD2. CDR3 size: 15 residues. Germline CDR1 reads MDHEN; CDR2 reads SYDVKM. V was clipped by 5 bases and J by 3 bases; unmatched bases: 7. DNA for the CDR3: TGTGCCAGCAGTCCCCTTCGGGGGGACTACAATGAGCAGTTCTTC. This translates into CASSPLRGDYNEQFF.

The chain is built from TRBV5-1 and TRBJ2-7, with D uncertain. The germline V gene encodes CDR1 SGHRS and CDR2 YFSETQ. CDR3 length equals 16 residues. V was clipped by 2 bases and J by 1 base, with 16 bases between them. DNA of the CDR3: TGCGCCAGCAGCTTACGCCCTGATCGGGTATCCTACGAGCAGTACTTC. Its protein product is CASSLRPDRVSYEQYF.

The rearrangement joins TRBV6-5 to TRBJ2-3, with D maybe TRBD2 (5 bases). Germline CDR1 and CDR2: MNHEY and SVGAGI. The CDR3 length is 15 residues. V dropped 3 bases and J dropped 4 bases, with 14 bases sitting between them. For the CDR3, the DNA is TGTGCCAGCAGTTATGACTACCTGGGTGCAGATACGCAGTATTTT. It yields the protein CASSYDYLGADTQYF.

This sequence joins TRBV7-9 and TRBJ1-4; no definite D call. With 1 base removed from V and 0 bases from J, the gap between germline ends came to 12 bases. The germline V gene has CDR1 SEHNR and CDR2 FQNEAQ (reference sequence). CDR3 length: 17 amino acids. CDR3 amino acids: CASSLGTELPTNEKLFF. The CDR3 bases are TGTGCCAGCAGCTTAGGGACGGAGCTTCCAACTAATGAAAAACTGTTTTTT.

This clone appeared a single time. This rearrangement joins TRBV18 to TRBJ1-4; D gene unclear. V lost 1 base to trimming and J lost 4 bases, with 16 bases between them. Germline loops: CDR1 KGHSH, CDR2 LQKENI. CDR3 length: 17 amino acids. The CDR3: CASSPRRRDRYNEKLFF. In nucleotides, the CDR3 is TGTGCCAGCTCACCACGGCGGAGGGATAGATATAATGAAAAACTGTTTTTT.

The chain couples TRBV7-2 to TRBJ2-3, with D possibly being TRBD1 (6 bases). Germline CDR1 and CDR2: SGHTA and FQGNSA. V shed 5 bases and J shed 2 bases, with 11 bases lying between them. This CDR3 contains 14 residues. The DNA of the CDR3 is TGTGCCAGCAGCCCAGGGGCCTCCACAGATACGCAGTATTTT. It specifies CASSPGASTDTQYF.

CDR3 sequence reads: CASSHGDRGGEKLFF. CDR3 sequence (DNA): TGTGCCAGCAGCCATGGGGACAGGGGGGGTGAAAAACTGTTTTTT. The rearrangement links TRBV7-2 to TRBJ1-4; 11 positions agree with TRBD1. The V segment lost 5 bases and the J segment 7 bases; nucleotides outside the gene matches: 6. The CDR3 spans 15 residues. The V gene's germline CDR1 is SGHTA and CDR2 FQGNSA.

The chain joins TRBV29-1 to TRBJ2-5; 10 bases fit TRBD2. Germline CDR1 and CDR2: SQVTM and ANQGSEA. This CDR3 spans 15 amino acids. V shed 1 base, J shed 5 bases, and the junction held 7 bases outside the gene matches. The CDR3 DNA reads TGCAGCGTTGAAGCCAGAACTAGCGGGGCGGAGACCCAGTACTTC. Its protein product is CSVEARTSGAETQYF.

J is TRBJ1-3 and V is TRBV5-1, with a tentative D call TRBD1 (6 bases). This CDR3 has 13 amino acids. Between the trimmed V and J ends, which lost 5 bases and 6 bases, there was a span of 12 bases. CDR1 SGHRS and CDR2 YFSETQ come from the germline V gene. The CDR3 sequence: CASRIQGENTIYF. The CDR3 DNA sequence: TGCGCCAGCAGGATACAGGGTGAAAACACCATATATTTT.

The chain joins TRBV11-2 to TRBJ2-4, with unresolved D. This CDR3 region has 16 residues. Trimming pared 1 base from V and 1 base from J, leaving 11 bases between. Per germline, CDR1 SGHAT and CDR2 FQNNGV. CDR3: CASSLVVVVAKNIQYF. The CDR3 DNA reads as TGTGCCAGCAGCTTAGTGGTTGTGGTTGCCAAAAACATTCAGTACTTC.

The chain links TRBV2 to TRBJ2-7; D tentatively reads TRBD1 or TRBD2 (5 bases each). CDR1 is SNHLY and CDR2 is FYNNEI in the germline V gene. Deletions cut 1 base from V and 6 bases from J, with 31 bases between. The CDR3 spans 20 residues. CDR3 sequence reads: CASSEGTGTLGYYEYREQYF. The CDR3 coding sequence is TGTGCCAGCAGTGAAGGGACTGGGACCTTGGGCTACTACGAGTATCGCGAGCAGTACTTC.

For this clone: At the DNA level, this CDR3 is encoded by other sequences in the same sample as well. The chain employs TRBV7-2 and TRBJ1-2, with 10 bases fitting TRBD1. V gave up 1 base and J gave up 8 bases; unmatched junction bases: 4. Germline CDR1 reads SGHTA; CDR2 reads FQGNSA. This CDR3 has 14 amino acids. CDR3 nucleotides: TGTGCCAGCAGCTTAGGACAGGGGGCGAGGGGCTACACCTTC. As protein: CASSLGQGARGYTF.

The CDR3 nucleotides read TGTGCCAGCAGTGCTGAGCCTTCACCCCTCCACTTT. Protein product: CASSAEPSPLHF. This chain connects TRBV28 to TRBJ1-6; D ambiguous. V lost 5 bases and J lost 9, with 8 bases in between. From germline, CDR1 is MDHEN and CDR2 SYDVKM. This CDR3 is built from 12 residues. Drawing the rest from reference TRBV28 and TRBJ1-6, the complete variable domain is DVKVTQSSRYLVKRTGEKVFLECVQDMDHENMFWYRQDPGLGLRLIYFSYDVKMKEKGDIPEGYSVSREKKERFSLILESASTNQTSMYLCASSAEPSPLHFGNGTRLTVT.

This chain links TRBV6-5 with TRBJ2-7; D not certain. This CDR3 has 15 amino acids. Trimming pared 2 bases from V and 3 bases from J, leaving 14 bases between. Germline V gives CDR1 MNHEY, CDR2 SVGAGI. CDR3 residues: CASSYGGPDFYEQYF. The CDR3 nucleotides read TGTGCCAGCAGTTACGGTGGACCAGATTTCTACGAGCAGTACTTC.

This chain uses TRBV29-1 with TRBJ1-2; D is unresolved. The CDR3 extends over 14 amino acids. V dropped 3 bases and J dropped 2 bases, with 13 bases sitting between them. Per the germline V gene, CDR1 is SQVTM and CDR2 is ANQGSEA. Here the CDR3 reads CSVEVVQSNYGYTF. CDR3 DNA sequence: TGCAGCGTTGAGGTGGTACAGAGCAACTATGGCTACACCTTC.

The chain is built from TRBV7-3 and TRBJ2-5; 7 bases are a match to TRBD2. The CDR3 length is 15 residues. Trimming removed 5 bases from V and 4 bases from J; junction bases left unmatched: 10. Germline CDR1 is SGHTA and CDR2 is FQGTGA. CDR3 loop: CASSEGLGVRETQYF. The CDR3 nucleotides read TGTGCCAGCAGCGAAGGACTAGGAGTAAGAGAGACCCAGTACTTC.

This clone was recorded a few times. This chain links TRBV6-5 with TRBJ1-1; D gene unclear. V lost 0 bases and J lost 1, with 3 bases in between. Germline-derived CDR1 and CDR2 are MNHEY and SVGAGI. The CDR3 length is 13 residues. CDR3 DNA: TGTGCCAGCAGTTACTCAGAGAACACTGAAGCTTTCTTT. Protein product: CASSYSENTEAFF.

The J gene is TRBJ2-1, the V gene TRBV7-3; weak D call: TRBD2 (6 bases). Trimming removed 3 bases at V and 8 bases at J, with 8 bases between. The germline V gene has CDR1 SGHTA and CDR2 FQGTGA. The CDR3 runs 12 residues. The CDR3 nucleotides are TGTGCCAGCAGCTTCTCGGGGGATGAGCAGTTCTTC. Residues: CASSFSGDEQFF.

This clone has only one observation. The chain links TRBV19 to TRBJ1-2; D gene ambiguous. V was clipped by 8 bases and J by 6 bases, with 13 bases between them. Germline V lookup: CDR1 LNHDA, CDR2 SQIVND (reference sequence). This CDR3 is 12 amino acids long. DNA of the CDR3: TGTGCCAGTGGGCGGTTCCAGGATGGCTACACCTTC. Its protein product is CASGRFQDGYTF. The full variable domain, rest sourced from reference TRBV19 and TRBJ1-2, is DGGITQSPKYLFRKEGQNVTLSCEQNLNHDAMYWYRQDPGQGLRLIYYSQIVNDFQKGDIAEGYSVSREKKESFPLTVTSAQKNPTAFYLCASGRFQDGYTFGSGTRLTVV.